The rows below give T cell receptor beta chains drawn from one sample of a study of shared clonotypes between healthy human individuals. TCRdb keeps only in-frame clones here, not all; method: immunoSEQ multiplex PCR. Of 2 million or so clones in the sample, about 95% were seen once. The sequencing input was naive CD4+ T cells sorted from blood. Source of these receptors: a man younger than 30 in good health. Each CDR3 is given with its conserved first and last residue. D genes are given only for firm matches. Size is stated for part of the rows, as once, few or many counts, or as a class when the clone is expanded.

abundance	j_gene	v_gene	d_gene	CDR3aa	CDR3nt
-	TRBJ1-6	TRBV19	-	CASSIDLGSPLHF	TGTGCCAGTAGTATAGATCTCGGGTCACCCCTCCACTTT
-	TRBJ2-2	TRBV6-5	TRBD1	CASSRQGNTGELFF	TGTGCCAGCAGTCGACAGGGGAACACCGGGGAGCTGTTTTTT
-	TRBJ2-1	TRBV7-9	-	CASSLPGLGTYNEQFF	TGTGCCAGCAGCCTCCCCGGGCTAGGGACATACAATGAGCAGTTCTTC
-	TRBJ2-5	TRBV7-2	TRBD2	CASSLVPLAGLKETQYF	TGTGCCAGCAGCTTAGTACCCCTAGCGGGACTCAAAGAGACCCAGTACTTC
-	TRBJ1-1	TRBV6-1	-	CASSVSGHEAFF	TGTGCCAGCAGTGTCTCGGGCCACGAAGCTTTCTTT
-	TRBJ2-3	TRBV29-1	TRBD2	CSVVPRLAGGPRTDTQYF	TGCAGCGTTGTCCCGCGACTAGCGGGAGGGCCGAGGACAGATACGCAGTATTTT
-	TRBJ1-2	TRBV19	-	CASSPPDRDGYTF	TGTGCCAGTAGTCCCCCGGACAGAGATGGCTACACCTTC
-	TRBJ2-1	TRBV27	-	CASSKQGRNQNEQFF	TGTGCCAGCAGTAAACAGGGTCGAAATCAAAATGAGCAGTTCTTC
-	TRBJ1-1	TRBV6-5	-	CASSPGISLNTEAFF	TGTGCCAGCAGTCCCGGAATATCTCTGAACACTGAAGCTTTCTTT
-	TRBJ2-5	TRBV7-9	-	CASTEGNLGETQYF	TGTGCCAGCACCGAAGGGAACCTCGGGGAGACCCAGTACTTC
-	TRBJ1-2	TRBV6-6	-	CASSTGEGYGYTF	TGTGCCAGCAGCACGGGGGAGGGCTATGGCTACACCTTC
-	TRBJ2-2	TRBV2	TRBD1	CASGGRQGGLYTGELFF	TGTGCCAGCGGAGGAAGACAGGGTGGGTTGTACACCGGGGAGCTGTTTTTT
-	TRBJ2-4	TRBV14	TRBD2	CASSQGLAGAKNIQYF	TGTGCCAGCAGCCAAGGACTAGCGGGCGCCAAAAACATTCAGTACTTC
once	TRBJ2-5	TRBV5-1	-	CASSSNTGPGAQYF	TGCGCCAGCAGCTCGAATACAGGGCCCGGGGCCCAGTACTTC
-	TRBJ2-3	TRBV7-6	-	CASSREIQATDTQYF	TGTGCCAGCAGCCGCGAAATACAGGCCACAGATACGCAGTATTTT
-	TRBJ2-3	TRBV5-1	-	CASSPRRADTQYF	TGCGCCAGCAGCCCCCGGAGGGCAGATACGCAGTATTTT
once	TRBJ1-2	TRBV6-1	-	CASSGRQANYGYTF	TGTGCCAGCAGTGGTAGACAGGCTAACTATGGCTACACCTTC
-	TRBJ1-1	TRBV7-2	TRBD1	CASSSDRGSTEAFF	TGTGCCAGCAGCTCCGACAGGGGATCAACTGAAGCTTTCTTT
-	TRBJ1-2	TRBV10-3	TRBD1	CAITPNIPTGGDGYTF	TGTGCCATCACCCCGAACATCCCGACAGGGGGCGATGGCTACACCTTC
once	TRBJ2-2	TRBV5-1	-	CASSLALAIIGGELFF	TGCGCCAGCAGCTTGGCCCTAGCGATTATCGGCGGGGAGCTGTTTTTT
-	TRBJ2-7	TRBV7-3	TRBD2	CASSLASGGYEQYF	TGTGCCAGCAGCTTAGCTAGCGGGGGATACGAGCAGTACTTC
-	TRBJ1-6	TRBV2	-	CASISGRSYNSPLHF	TGTGCCAGCATCTCGGGGAGGTCCTATAATTCACCCCTCCACTTT
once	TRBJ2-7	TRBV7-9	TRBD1	CASSFGSGDRVSEQYF	TGTGCCAGCAGCTTTGGATCCGGCGACAGGGTATCCGAGCAGTACTTC
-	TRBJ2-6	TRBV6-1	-	CASSEIPTGANVLTF	TGTGCCAGCAGTGAGATCCCTACTGGGGCCAACGTCCTGACTTTC
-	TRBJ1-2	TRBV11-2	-	CASSLDSGWDYGYTF	TGTGCCAGCAGCTTAGATTCGGGCTGGGACTATGGCTACACCTTC
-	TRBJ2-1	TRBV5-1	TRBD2	CATNAQAWRESLSSYNEQFF	TGCGCCACCAATGCTCAGGCTTGGCGGGAGAGTCTGAGCTCCTACAATGAGCAGTTCTTC
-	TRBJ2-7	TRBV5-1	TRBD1	CASSPPSTGGAEQYF	TGCGCCAGCAGCCCGCCTTCGACAGGGGGCGCCGAGCAGTACTTC
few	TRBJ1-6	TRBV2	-	CASSEGEGGRSPLHF	TGTGCCAGCAGTGAAGGAGAGGGGGGACGGTCACCCCTCCACTTT
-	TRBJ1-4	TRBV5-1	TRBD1	CASSPRTGGASNEKLFF	TGCGCCAGCAGCCCTCGGACAGGGGGCGCTTCTAATGAAAAACTGTTTTTT
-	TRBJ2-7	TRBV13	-	CASSPLGLKPYEQYF	TGTGCCAGCAGCCCCCTGGGGCTGAAACCTTACGAGCAGTACTTC
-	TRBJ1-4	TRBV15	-	CATSRAGGKATNEKLFF	TGTGCCACCAGCAGAGCTGGGGGAAAGGCAACTAATGAAAAACTGTTTTTT
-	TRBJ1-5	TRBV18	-	CASSPLGGPDSNQPQHF	TGTGCCAGCTCACCACTGGGAGGACCTGATAGCAATCAGCCCCAGCATTTT
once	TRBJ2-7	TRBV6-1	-	CASRGREYEQYF	TGTGCCAGCAGGGGGCGAGAATACGAGCAGTACTTC
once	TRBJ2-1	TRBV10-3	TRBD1	CASEGQGAYNEQFF	TGTGCCAGCGAGGGGCAGGGGGCCTACAATGAGCAGTTCTTC
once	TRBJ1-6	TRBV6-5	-	CASSYGRNYNSPLHF	TGTGCCAGCAGTTACGGAAGGAACTATAATTCACCCCTCCACTTT
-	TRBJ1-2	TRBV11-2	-	CASSADSTIYGYTF	TGTGCCAGCAGCGCTGACTCTACTATCTATGGCTACACCTTC
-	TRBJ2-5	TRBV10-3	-	CAISESNSETQYF	TGTGCCATCAGTGAGTCGAACAGTGAGACCCAGTACTTC
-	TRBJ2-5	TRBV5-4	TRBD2	CASSLSGGLQETQYF	TGTGCCAGCAGCTTATCGGGGGGGCTCCAAGAGACCCAGTACTTC
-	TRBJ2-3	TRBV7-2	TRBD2	CASSRVAGGEDTQYF	TGTGCCAGCAGCCGCGTAGCGGGAGGTGAAGATACGCAGTATTTT
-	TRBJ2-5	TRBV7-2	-	CASSLDRETQYF	TGTGCCAGCAGCTTAGATAGGGAGACCCAGTACTTC
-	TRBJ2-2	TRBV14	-	CASSQERPGTGELFF	TGTGCCAGCAGCCAAGAGCGGCCCGGCACCGGGGAGCTGTTTTTT
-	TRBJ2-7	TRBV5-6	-	CASSLDPTYEQYF	TGTGCCAGCAGCTTGGACCCGACCTACGAGCAGTACTTC
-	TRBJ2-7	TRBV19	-	CASSSRTAYEQYF	TGTGCCAGTAGTTCAAGGACAGCTTACGAGCAGTACTTC
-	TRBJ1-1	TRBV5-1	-	CASSFMRDTEAFF	TGCGCCAGCAGCTTTATGAGGGACACTGAAGCTTTCTTT
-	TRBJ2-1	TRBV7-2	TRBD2	CASSLGLAGVNEQFF	TGTGCCAGCAGCCTCGGACTAGCGGGAGTAAACGAGCAGTTCTTC
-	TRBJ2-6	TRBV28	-	CASKQGVRSGANVLTF	TGTGCCAGCAAACAGGGCGTACGCTCTGGGGCCAACGTCCTGACTTTC
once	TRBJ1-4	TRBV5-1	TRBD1	CASSSGDRVEKLFF	TGCGCCAGCAGCTCAGGGGACAGGGTTGAAAAACTGTTTTTT
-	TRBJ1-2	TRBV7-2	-	CASSEVRGGGYTF	TGTGCCAGCAGTGAAGTCCGGGGCGGCGGCTACACCTTC
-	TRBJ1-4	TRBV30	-	CAWSRQPGEKLFF	TGTGCCTGGAGTAGGCAGCCAGGCGAAAAACTGTTTTTT
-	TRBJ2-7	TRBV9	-	CASSVGQESLRQYF	TGTGCCAGCAGCGTAGGCCAGGAAAGCCTCCGGCAGTACTTC
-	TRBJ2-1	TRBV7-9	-	CASSLEGLTLSYNEQFF	TGTGCCAGCAGCTTAGAGGGACTCACCCTCTCCTACAATGAGCAGTTCTTC
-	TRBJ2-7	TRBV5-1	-	CASSPGGLLEPRYEQYF	TGCGCCAGCAGCCCCGGAGGCTTACTAGAACCCCGCTACGAGCAGTACTTC
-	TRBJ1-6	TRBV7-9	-	CASSLVAPNSPLHF	TGTGCCAGCAGCTTAGTCGCTCCCAATTCACCCCTCCACTTT
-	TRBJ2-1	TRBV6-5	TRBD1	CASRTPRGSNEQFF	TGTGCCAGCAGAACACCCAGGGGGTCCAATGAGCAGTTCTTC
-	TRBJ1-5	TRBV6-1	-	CASRVPAAGGQPQHF	TGTGCCAGCAGAGTTCCCGCAGCGGGGGGTCAGCCCCAGCATTTT
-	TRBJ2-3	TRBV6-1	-	CASSERVTALGTDTQYF	TGTGCCAGCAGTGAAAGGGTGACGGCGCTAGGCACAGATACGCAGTATTTT
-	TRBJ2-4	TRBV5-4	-	CASSLGENIQYF	TGTGCCAGCAGCTTGGGAGAAAACATTCAGTACTTC
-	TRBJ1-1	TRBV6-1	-	CASSAVGSSTEAFF	TGTGCCAGCAGTGCGGTGGGCAGCTCCACTGAAGCTTTCTTT
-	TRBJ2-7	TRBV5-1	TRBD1	CASSLDRGRNEQYF	TGCGCCAGCAGCTTGGACAGGGGAAGGAACGAGCAGTACTTC